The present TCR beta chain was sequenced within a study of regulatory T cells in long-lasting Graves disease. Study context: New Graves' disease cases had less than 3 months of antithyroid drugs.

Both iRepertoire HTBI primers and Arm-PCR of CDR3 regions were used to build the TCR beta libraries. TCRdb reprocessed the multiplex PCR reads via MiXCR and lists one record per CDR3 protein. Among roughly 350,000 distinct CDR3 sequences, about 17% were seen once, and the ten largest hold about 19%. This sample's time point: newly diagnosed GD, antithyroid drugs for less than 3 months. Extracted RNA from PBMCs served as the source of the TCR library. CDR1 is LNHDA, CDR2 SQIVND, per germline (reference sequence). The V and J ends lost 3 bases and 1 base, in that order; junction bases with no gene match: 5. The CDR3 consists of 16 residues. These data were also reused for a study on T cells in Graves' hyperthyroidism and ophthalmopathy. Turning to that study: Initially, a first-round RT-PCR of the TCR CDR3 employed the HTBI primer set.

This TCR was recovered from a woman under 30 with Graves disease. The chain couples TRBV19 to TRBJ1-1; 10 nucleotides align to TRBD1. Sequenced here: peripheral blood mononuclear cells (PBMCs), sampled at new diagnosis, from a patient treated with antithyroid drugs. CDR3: CASSIWDRGGNTEAFF. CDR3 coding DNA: TGTGCCAGTAGTATCTGGGACAGGGGAGGGAACACTGAAGCTTTCTTT.